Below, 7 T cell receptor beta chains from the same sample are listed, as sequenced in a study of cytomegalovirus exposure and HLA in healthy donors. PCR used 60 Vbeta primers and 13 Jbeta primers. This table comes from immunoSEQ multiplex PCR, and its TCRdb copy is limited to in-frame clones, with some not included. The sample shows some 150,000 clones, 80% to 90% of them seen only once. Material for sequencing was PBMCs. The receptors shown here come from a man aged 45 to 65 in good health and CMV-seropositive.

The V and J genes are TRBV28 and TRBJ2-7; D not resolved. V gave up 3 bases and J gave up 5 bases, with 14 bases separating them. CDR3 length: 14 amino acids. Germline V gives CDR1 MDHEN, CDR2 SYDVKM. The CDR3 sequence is CASSLGSQRHEQYF. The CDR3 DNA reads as TGTGCCAGCAGTTTGGGCAGCCAACGACACGAGCAGTACTTC.

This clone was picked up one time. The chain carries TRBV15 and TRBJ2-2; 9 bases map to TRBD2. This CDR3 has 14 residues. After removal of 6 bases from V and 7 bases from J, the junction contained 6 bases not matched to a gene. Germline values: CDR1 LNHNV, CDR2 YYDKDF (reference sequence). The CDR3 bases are TGTGCCACCAGGCGGACTAGCGACCACGGGGAGCTGTTTTTT. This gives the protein CATRRTSDHGELFF.

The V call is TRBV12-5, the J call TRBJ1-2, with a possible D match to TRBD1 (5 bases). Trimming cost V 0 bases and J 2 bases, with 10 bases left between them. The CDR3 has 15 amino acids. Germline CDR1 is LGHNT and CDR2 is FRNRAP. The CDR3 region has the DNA TGTGCTAGTGGTTTGGTGGCGGGACGAAACTATGGCTACACCTTC. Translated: CASGLVAGRNYGYTF.

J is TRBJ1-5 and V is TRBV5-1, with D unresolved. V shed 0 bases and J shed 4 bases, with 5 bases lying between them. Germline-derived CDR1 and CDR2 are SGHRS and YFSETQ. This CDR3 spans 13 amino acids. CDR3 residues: CASSLDENQPQHF. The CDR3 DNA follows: TGCGCCAGCAGCTTGGACGAGAATCAGCCCCAGCATTTT.

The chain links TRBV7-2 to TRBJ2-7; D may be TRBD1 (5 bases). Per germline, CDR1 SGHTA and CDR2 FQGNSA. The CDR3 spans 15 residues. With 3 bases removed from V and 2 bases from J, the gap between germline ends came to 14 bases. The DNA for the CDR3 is TGTGCCAGCAGCTTGAGACCCCAGGGTCCCTACGAGCAGTACTTC. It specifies CASSLRPQGPYEQYF.

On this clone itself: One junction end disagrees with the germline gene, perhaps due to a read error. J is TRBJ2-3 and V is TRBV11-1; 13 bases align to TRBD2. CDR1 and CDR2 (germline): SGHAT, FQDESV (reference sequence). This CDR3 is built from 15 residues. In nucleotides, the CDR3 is TGTGCCAACAGCCGGACTAGCGGGGGAACAGATACGCAGTATTTT. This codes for CANSRTSGGTDTQYF.

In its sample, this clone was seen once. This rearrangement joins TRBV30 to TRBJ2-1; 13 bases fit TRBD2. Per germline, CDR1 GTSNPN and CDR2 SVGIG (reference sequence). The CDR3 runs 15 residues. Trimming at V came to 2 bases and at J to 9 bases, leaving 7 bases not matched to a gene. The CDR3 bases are TGTGCCTGGAGTACCGGACTAGCGGGAGTCGTTGAGCAGTTCTTC. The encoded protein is CAWSTGLAGVVEQFF.